Below are 3 T cell receptor beta chains sequenced from a single sample in a study of shared T cell receptors in the human thymus. Data came from immunoSEQ multiplex PCR; TCRdb stores just in-frame clones and leaves some out. The table has 500,000 to 550,000 clones, approximately 80% seen once; the top ten hold about 0.012%. The same sample was also used in a study of human thymus T cells.

The source material was thymocytes. All receptors derive from a boy younger than two with a congenital heart defect.

V is TRBV6-5 and J is TRBJ1-5; TRBD1 matches at 7 bases. Trimming removed 2 bases from V and 3 bases from J; junction bases left unmatched: 1. CDR1 is MNHEY and CDR2 is SVGAGI in the germline V gene. CDR3 size: 14 residues. Here the CDR3 DNA reads TGTGCCAGCAGTTACAGGGGGCCCAATCAGCCCCAGCATTTT. Encoded protein: CASSYRGPNQPQHF.

The chain is built from TRBV5-1 and TRBJ2-7; tentatively, D is TRBD2 (6 bases). This CDR3 contains 14 residues. V gave up 3 bases and J gave up 1 base, with 11 bases separating them. Germline CDR1 is SGHRS and CDR2 is YFSETQ. CDR3 residues: CASSSGLSSYEQYF. The CDR3 region has the DNA TGCGCCAGCAGCTCGGGACTTTCGTCCTACGAGCAGTACTTC.

The chain joins TRBV6-5 to TRBJ2-1, with 7 bases matching TRBD2. Germline CDR1 is MNHEY and CDR2 is SVGAGI. After removal of 0 bases from V and 7 bases from J, the junction contained 9 bases not matched to a gene. The CDR3 length is 16 residues. The chain's CDR3 is CASSYSYSGGGNEQFF. The CDR3 nucleotides read TGTGCCAGCAGTTACTCGTACTCGGGAGGTGGGAATGAGCAGTTCTTC.